This TCR beta chain was retrieved from a study of regulatory T cells in long-lasting Graves disease. Study summary: Those Graves' patients who were newly diagnosed had been on antithyroid drugs under 3 months.

This clonotype was counted ten times or more. Its matching antigen is unknown. Study conclusions and caveats: TCR diversity in persistent Graves' patients was below that of newly diagnosed ones.

Time point of the sample: newly diagnosed GD, antithyroid drugs for less than 3 months. Researchers made the TCR library from RNA that was extracted from PBMCs. By American Thyroid Association guidelines, Graves' disease was diagnosed in the cohort. Arm-PCR of CDR3 regions and iRepertoire HTBI primers were the basis on which TCR beta libraries were built. TCRdb used MiXCR to reprocess the multiplex PCR reads, holding one entry per CDR3 protein. The repertoire has 350,000 to 400,000 distinct CDR3 sequences, around a sixth of them found once; the top ten carry roughly 20%. The receptor's source is a female donor with Graves disease. Sequenced material: peripheral blood mononuclear cells (PBMCs), taken at new diagnosis, from a patient treated with antithyroid drugs.

In DNA form, the CDR3 reads TGTGCCAGCAGCTTCTGGCGGTCGAACACCGGGGAGCTGTTTTTT. It codes for CASSFWRSNTGELFF. The rearrangement links TRBV5-6 to TRBJ2-2; D not certain. Germline CDR1 SGHDT, CDR2 YYEEEE. This CDR3 is built from 15 residues. The germline V and J ends were trimmed by 2 bases and 0 bases, with 8 bases remaining between them.